This T cell receptor beta chain stems from a study of T cells in tuberculosis. Whole-study context: T cells were selected with CD1B tetramers loaded with glucose monomycolate.

Study findings and constraints: Active tuberculosis alpha repertoires lay closer to GMM-specific TCRs than controls'.

Method: immunoSEQ multiplex PCR; TCRdb's copy keeps in-frame clones and lacks some. The profile shows about 34,000 clones, roughly 93% of them singletons. A remark on this clone: Its specificity is unknown.

The V end lost 1 base, the J end lost 7 bases, and 19 bases lay between the germline ends. CDR3 length equals 17 residues. From germline, CDR1 is SGHVS and CDR2 FNYEAQ. Time point: new active TB diagnosis, blood taken before or within 7 days of starting treatment. Patients were newly diagnosed, HIV-seronegative, and aged 18 or older. Sequencing used PBMCs, obtained at tuberculosis diagnosis. The chain recombines TRBV7-6 with TRBJ1-4; D perhaps matches TRBD1 (5 bases). The origin of this receptor is an adult with tuberculosis. Here the CDR3 reads CASSLVAPWGESEKLFF. The DNA for the CDR3 is TGTGCCAGCAGCTTAGTAGCGCCCTGGGGGGAGAGTGAAAAACTGTTTTTT.